The 17 T cell receptor beta chains presented below share a single source sample, sequenced in a study of blood T cells in healthy people across ages. Next came a second PCR, run for about 7 to 12 cycles, which used a sample-barcoded 5' primer along with a J-beta primer mix. TCRdb reprocessed the 5' RACE reads via MiXCR and lists one record per CDR3 protein. Of hundreds of thousands of distinct CDR3 sequences listed, approximately 52% are singletons. Material: blood. Receptors originate from an elderly woman in good health.

A remark on this clonotype: A much more abundant neighbour one base away suggests this may be a read error. The chain combines TRBV11-2 with TRBJ2-1; no definite D call. Per germline, CDR1 SGHAT and CDR2 FQNNGV. The CDR3 contains 15 residues. CDR3 amino acids: CTSSRSGPYYNEQFF. Written as DNA, the CDR3 is TGTACCAGCAGCCGGTCCGGGCCCTACTACAATGAGCAGTTCTTC.

The chain carries TRBV29-1 and TRBJ2-7; 8 bases align to TRBD2. This CDR3 region has 14 residues. Trimming took 6 bases from V and 4 from J; bases not matched to a gene: 11. The V gene's germline CDR1 is SQVTM and CDR2 ANQGSEA. The CDR3 loop is CSVRGGSGTYEQYF. The CDR3 region has the DNA TGCAGCGTCCGTGGGGGTAGCGGGACGTACGAGCAGTACTTC.

About this clonotype itself: One end of the junction does not line up with germline, which may come from a read error. The V gene is TRBV29-1, the J gene TRBJ1-1; D is unresolved. The length of the CDR3 is 13 residues. Germline V lookup: CDR1 SQVTM, CDR2 ANQGSEA. CDR3 sequence reads: CSGEDQTGTEAFF. The CDR3 DNA sequence: TGCAGCGGTGAAGATCAGACCGGGACTGAAGCTTTCTTT.

For this clonotype: A much larger clonotype is one base distant, so this may be a read error. The rearrangement joins TRBV12-3 or TRBV12-4 to TRBJ1-1; D is perhaps TRBD1 (5 bases). The CDR3 is 14 amino acids. The V end lost 5 bases, the J end lost 3 bases, and 13 bases lay between the germline ends. The CDR3 reads CASSPTGVHTEAFF. The CDR3 DNA is TGTGCCAGCAGTCCAACGGGGGTGCACACTGAAGCTTTCTTT.

This clonotype came up many times. This chain joins TRBV10-3 and TRBJ2-3; the D is unclear. V was clipped by 2 bases and J by 1 base, with 7 bases between them. This CDR3 contains 14 residues. From germline, CDR1 is ENHRY and CDR2 SYGVKD. The CDR3 bases are TGTGCCATCAGTGAGGTCGGCCGCACAGATACGCAGTATTTT. Amino acids: CAISEVGRTDTQYF.

The chain combines TRBV7-2 with TRBJ1-2; D remains ambiguous. Germline lookup yields CDR1 SGHTA and CDR2 FQGNSA. CDR3 length: 12 amino acids. V shed 0 bases and J shed 9 bases, with 8 bases lying between them. In DNA, the CDR3 is TGTGCCAGCAGCTTAGCGCAAAGGAGCTACACCTTC. This encodes CASSLAQRSYTF.

This clonotype was recorded a few times. The chain couples TRBV15 to TRBJ2-5; D gene uncertain. Germline V lookup: CDR1 LNHNV, CDR2 YYDKDF (reference sequence). Between the trimmed V and J ends, which lost 0 bases and 5 bases, there was a span of 10 bases. The CDR3 extends over 14 amino acids. The CDR3: CATSRDLPGETQYF. As DNA, the CDR3 is TGTGCCACCAGCAGAGATCTGCCTGGGGAGACCCAGTACTTC.

The chain links TRBV28 to TRBJ2-7; TRBD2 agrees at 7 bases. Looked up from germline, CDR1 is MDHEN and CDR2 is SYDVKM. The V segment lost 8 bases and the J segment 3 bases; nucleotides outside the gene matches: 1. There are 11 residues in the CDR3. The CDR3 protein is CASREDYEQYF. The CDR3 DNA reads as TGTGCCAGCCGGGAGGACTACGAGCAGTACTTC.

This clonotype came up many times. This sequence joins TRBV12-3 or TRBV12-4 and TRBJ2-7; 10 nucleotides match TRBD2. The CDR3 is 15 amino acids. With V trimmed by 1 base and J by 7 bases, 7 bases remained unmatched. Here the CDR3 reads CASSLVLAGVGEQYF. CDR3 DNA sequence: TGTGCCAGCAGTTTAGTCCTAGCGGGAGTCGGGGAGCAGTACTTC.

The chain couples TRBV20-1 to TRBJ2-3, with 9 nucleotides matching TRBD1. CDR1 DFQATT and CDR2 SNEGSKA come from the germline V gene (reference sequence). V gave up 2 bases and J gave up 4 bases; unmatched junction bases: 4. The CDR3 extends over 14 amino acids. This chain's CDR3 is CSARRDRVPDTQYF. The CDR3 bases are TGCAGTGCTAGAAGGGACAGGGTCCCAGATACGCAGTATTTT.

This clonotype was picked up one time. With a much larger clone just one base away, this may be a read error. This chain joins TRBV29-1 and TRBJ2-6; D remains unclear. Germline V gene data show CDR1 as SQVTM and CDR2 as ANQGSEA. This CDR3 spans 15 amino acids. V shed 5 bases and J shed 4 bases, with 15 bases lying between them. The CDR3 region has the DNA TGCAGCGTTAGTAGGGCAGTAGACGGGGCCAACGTCCTGACTTTC. Its protein is CSVSRAVDGANVLTF. Supplemented by reference TRBV29-1 and TRBJ2-6, the full variable domain reads SAVISQKPSRDICQRGTSLTIQCQVDSQVTMMFWYRQQPGQSLTLIATANQGSEATYESGFVIDKFPISRPNLTFSTLTVSNMSPEDSSIYLCSVSRAVDGANVLTFGAGSRLTVL.

The V gene is TRBV20-1, the J gene TRBJ2-5, with D maybe TRBD1 (6 bases). Germline CDR1 and CDR2: DFQATT and SNEGSKA (reference sequence). This CDR3 contains 14 residues. The ends were cut back, 5 bases at V and 5 bases at J, with 18 bases in the middle. The CDR3 is CSASEGDISETQYF. The CDR3 nucleotides read TGCAGTGCTTCGGAAGGGGACATTTCGGAGACCCAGTACTTC.

This clonotype showed up just once. This rearrangement joins TRBV25-1 to TRBJ2-1; the D gene is possibly TRBD2 (6 bases). This CDR3 comprises 15 residues. Trimming pared 6 bases from V and 6 bases from J, leaving 18 bases between. Germline V gene data show CDR1 as MGHDK and CDR2 as SYGVNS. CDR3 protein: CASRAGPGKVNEQFF. The CDR3 bases are TGTGCCAGCAGAGCGGGCCCGGGGAAGGTCAATGAGCAGTTCTTC.

The chain couples TRBV11-2 to TRBJ2-3; a possible D gene is TRBD1 (5 bases). This CDR3 has 16 amino acids. Deletions cut 4 bases from V and 4 bases from J, with 18 bases between. Germline V gives CDR1 SGHAT, CDR2 FQNNGV. CDR3 coding DNA: TGTGCCAGCAGCTCATATAGGACACATAAGGCAGATACGCAGTATTTT. It encodes CASSSYRTHKADTQYF.

In regard to this clonotype: A much larger clone lies a single base off, so this may be a read error. CDR3: CASSPVTSGAYEQYF. The CDR3 region has the DNA TGTGCCAGCAGTCCTGTGACTAGCGGAGCCTACGAGCAGTACTTC. This chain links TRBV28 with TRBJ2-7; 9 nucleotides align to TRBD2. Unmatched junction bases numbered 7, after V lost 5 bases and J lost 2 bases. Germline V CDR1 and CDR2: MDHEN, SYDVKM. The CDR3 sequence is 15 residues long.

The rearrangement joins TRBV5-1 to TRBJ2-5, with D perhaps TRBD1 or TRBD2 (5 bases each). Germline V gives CDR1 SGHRS, CDR2 YFSETQ. The CDR3 is 15 amino acids. Deletions cut 4 bases from V and 5 bases from J, with 18 bases between. The CDR3 nucleotides are TGCGCCAGCAGCCTGGCCGGGGCGGTGGGGGAGACCCAGTACTTC. Translation gives CASSLAGAVGETQYF.

The table lists this clonotype with many counts. The chain uses TRBV7-2 and TRBJ2-3; 12 nucleotides align to TRBD2. The CDR3 covers 14 residues. Unmatched junction bases numbered 4, after V lost 10 bases and J lost 2 bases. Germline V gene lookup returns CDR1 SGHTA and CDR2 FQGNSA. The CDR3 is CATTSGGYTDTQYF. The CDR3 nucleotides read TGTGCCACCACTAGCGGGGGGTACACAGATACGCAGTATTTT. The full variable domain, completed using reference TRBV7-2 and TRBJ2-3, is GAGVSQSPSNKVTEKGKDVELRCDPISGHTALYWYRQSLGQGLEFLIYFQGNSAPDKSGLPSDRFSAERTGGSVSTLTIQRTQQEDSAVYLCATTSGGYTDTQYFGPGTRLTVL.